The 3 T cell receptor beta chains given below trace back to one sample, sequenced in a study of human T cells and chemical hapten exposure. From the RACE reads, TCRdb called clonotypes with MiXCR, one entry per CDR3 protein. There are more than 55,000 distinct CDR3 sequences in the sample; around 9.8% occur only once, and less than 4% lies in the top ten. Time point in this sample: patch test 1, 2 weeks after DPC sensitization. The treatment here: therapeutic diphenylcyclopropenone sensitization with weekly scalp DPC. This specimen consisted of whole blood, obtained in connection with sensitization to the hapten diphenylcyclopropenone (DPC). The source of these receptors is a woman in her thirties or forties with alopecia areata. Some clones in this sample may be carry-over from other donors' samples.

Comment on this clonotype: A read error may explain this, as a much larger clone is one base away. V and J are TRBV9 and TRBJ2-3; 10 bases are a match to TRBD2. Per germline, CDR1 SGDLS and CDR2 YYNGEE. The CDR3 is 16 residues long. CDR3 bases: TGTGCCAGCGGCGTAGGGGCTAGCGGGGGTGCAGATACGCAGTATTTT. Translating it yields CASGVGASGGADTQYF.

CDR3 bases: TGTGCCAGCTCACCGGGACAGGGAGCCGAGCAGTACTTC. It specifies CASSPGQGAEQYF. The J gene is TRBJ2-7, the V gene TRBV12-3 or TRBV12-4, with 9 bases fitting TRBD1. This CDR3 has 13 amino acids. V shed 8 bases and J 6 bases; nucleotides not matched to a gene: 8.

The chain is built from TRBV3-1 and TRBJ2-7; 8 bases fit TRBD1. Trimming at V came to 0 bases and at J to 4 bases, leaving 11 bases not matched to a gene. Looked up from germline, CDR1 is LGHDT and CDR2 is YNNKEL (reference sequence). The CDR3 runs to 17 residues. CDR3 in amino acids: CASSQDGWLTGEYEQYF. Here the CDR3 DNA reads TGTGCCAGCAGCCAAGATGGTTGGTTGACAGGGGAGTACGAGCAGTACTTC.